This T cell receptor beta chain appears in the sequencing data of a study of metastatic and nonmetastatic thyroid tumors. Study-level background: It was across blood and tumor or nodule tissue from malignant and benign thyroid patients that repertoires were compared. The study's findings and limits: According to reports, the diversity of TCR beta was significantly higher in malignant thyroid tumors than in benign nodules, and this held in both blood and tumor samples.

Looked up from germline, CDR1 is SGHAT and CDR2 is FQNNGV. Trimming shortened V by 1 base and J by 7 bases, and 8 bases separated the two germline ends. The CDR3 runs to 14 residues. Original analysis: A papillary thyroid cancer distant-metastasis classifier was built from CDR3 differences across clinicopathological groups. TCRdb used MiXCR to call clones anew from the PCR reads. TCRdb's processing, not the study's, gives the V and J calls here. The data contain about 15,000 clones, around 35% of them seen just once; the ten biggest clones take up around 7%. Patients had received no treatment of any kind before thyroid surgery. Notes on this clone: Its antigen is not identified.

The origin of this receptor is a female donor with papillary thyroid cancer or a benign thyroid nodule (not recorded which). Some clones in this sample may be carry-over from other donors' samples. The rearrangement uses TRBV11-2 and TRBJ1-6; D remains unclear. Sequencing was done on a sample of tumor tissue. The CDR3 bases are TGTGCCAGCAGCTTAGTTCATAGGAATTCACCCCTCCACTTT. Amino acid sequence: CASSLVHRNSPLHF.